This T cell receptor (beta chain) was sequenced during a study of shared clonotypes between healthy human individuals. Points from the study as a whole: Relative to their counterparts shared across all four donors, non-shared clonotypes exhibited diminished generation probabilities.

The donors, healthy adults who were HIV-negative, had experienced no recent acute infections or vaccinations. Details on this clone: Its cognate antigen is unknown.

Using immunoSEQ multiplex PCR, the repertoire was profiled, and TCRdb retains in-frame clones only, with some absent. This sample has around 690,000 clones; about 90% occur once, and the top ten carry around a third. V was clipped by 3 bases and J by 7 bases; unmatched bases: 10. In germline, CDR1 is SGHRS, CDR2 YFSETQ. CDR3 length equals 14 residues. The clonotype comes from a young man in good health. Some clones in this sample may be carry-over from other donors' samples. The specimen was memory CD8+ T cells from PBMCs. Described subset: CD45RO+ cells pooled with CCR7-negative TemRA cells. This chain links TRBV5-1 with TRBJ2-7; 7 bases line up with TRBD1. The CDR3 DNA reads TGCGCCAGCAGCTCCCGACAGGGTCCGTTAGAGCAGTACTTC. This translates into CASSSRQGPLEQYF.